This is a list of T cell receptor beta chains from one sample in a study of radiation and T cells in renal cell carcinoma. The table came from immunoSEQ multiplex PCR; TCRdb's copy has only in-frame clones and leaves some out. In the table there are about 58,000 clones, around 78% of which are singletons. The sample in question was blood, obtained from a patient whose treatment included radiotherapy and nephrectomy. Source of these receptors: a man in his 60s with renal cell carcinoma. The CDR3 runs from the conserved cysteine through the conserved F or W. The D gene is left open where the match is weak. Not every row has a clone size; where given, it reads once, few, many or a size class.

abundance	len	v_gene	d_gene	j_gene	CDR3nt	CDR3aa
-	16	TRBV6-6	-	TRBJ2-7	TGTGCCAGCAGTTACCCGGAGGCGCTGGGCTCCTACGAGCAGTACTTC	CASSYPEALGSYEQYF
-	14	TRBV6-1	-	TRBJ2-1	TGTGCCAGCAGTGAGAGGGGGGTTAGGAATGAGCAGTTCTTC	CASSERGVRNEQFF
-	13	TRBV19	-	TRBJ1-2	TGTGCCAGTCAGCCGGACAGTAACTATGGCTACACCTTC	CASQPDSNYGYTF
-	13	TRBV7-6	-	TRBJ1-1	TGTGCCAGCAGCTTAGCCCAGAACACTGAAGCTTTCTTT	CASSLAQNTEAFF
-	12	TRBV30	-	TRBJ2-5	TGTGCCTGGAGCCCGGGGGCAGAGACCCAGTACTTC	CAWSPGAETQYF
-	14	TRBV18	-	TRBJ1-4	TGTGCCAGCTCACCTCCGATGGGGCGCGAAAAACTGTTTTTT	CASSPPMGREKLFF
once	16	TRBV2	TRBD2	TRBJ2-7	TGTGCCAGCAACACTCGACTAGCGGGGGGGATCTACGAGCAGTACTTC	CASNTRLAGGIYEQYF
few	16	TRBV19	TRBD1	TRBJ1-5	TGTGCCAGTAGTATACCGGGACAGGTGAATAATCAGCCCCAGCATTTT	CASSIPGQVNNQPQHF
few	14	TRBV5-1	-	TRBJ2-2	TGCGCCAGCAGTGAGGGTGGTGGCACCGGGGAGCTGTTTTTT	CASSEGGGTGELFF
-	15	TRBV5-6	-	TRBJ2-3	TGTGCCAGCAGCTTGTACGCCGGGGCGAGAGATACGCAGTATTTT	CASSLYAGARDTQYF
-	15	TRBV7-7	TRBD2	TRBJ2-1	TGTGCCAGCAGCACACTAGCGGGAGGGACCAATGAGCAGTTCTTC	CASSTLAGGTNEQFF
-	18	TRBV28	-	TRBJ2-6	TGTGCCAGCAATCCTAACACAGGGTTTATATCGGGGGCCAACGTCCTGACTTTC	CASNPNTGFISGANVLTF
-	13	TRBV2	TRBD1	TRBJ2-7	TGTGCCAGCAACGGACAGGGCTCCTACGAGCAGTACTTC	CASNGQGSYEQYF
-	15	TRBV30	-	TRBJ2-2	TGTGCCTGGAGTGTAGGTCTAAGCAACACCGGGGAGCTGTTTTTT	CAWSVGLSNTGELFF
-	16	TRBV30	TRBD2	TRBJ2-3	TGTGCCTGGAGTGAAGGGACTAGCGGGGGATTGGATACGCAGTATTTT	CAWSEGTSGGLDTQYF
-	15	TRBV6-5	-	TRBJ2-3	TGTGCCAGCAGTTACTCGATAGAGCCGACAGATACGCAGTATTTT	CASSYSIEPTDTQYF
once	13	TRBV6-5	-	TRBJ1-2	TGTGCCAGCAGTTCGAGACAGGACTATGGCTACACCTTC	CASSSRQDYGYTF
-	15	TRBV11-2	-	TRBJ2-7	TGTGCCAGCAGCTTAGAGCGGCTGAATAGCTACGAGCAGTACTTC	CASSLERLNSYEQYF
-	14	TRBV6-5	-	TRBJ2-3	TGTGCCAGCAGTTACTCTACAGGCTGGGATACGCAGTATTTT	CASSYSTGWDTQYF
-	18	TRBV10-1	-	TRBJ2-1	TGCGCCAGCAGTGAGTCGTCGGTCAGGGTGGAAGGGTACAATGAGCAGTTCTTC	CASSESSVRVEGYNEQFF
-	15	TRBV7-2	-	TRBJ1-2	TGTGCCAGCAGCTTAGGGGACGCCGCGGCCTATGGCTACACCTTC	CASSLGDAAAYGYTF
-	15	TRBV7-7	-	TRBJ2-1	TGTGCCAGCAGCGGGGGCTATTCCTCCTACAATGAGCAGTTCTTC	CASSGGYSSYNEQFF
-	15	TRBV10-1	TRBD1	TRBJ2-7	TGCGCCAGCAGTGAGTCGAGGACAGGGGTCTACGAGCAGTACTTC	CASSESRTGVYEQYF
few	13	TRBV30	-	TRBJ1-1	TGTGCCTGGAGTGGTGGGTTGGACACTGAAGCTTTCTTT	CAWSGGLDTEAFF
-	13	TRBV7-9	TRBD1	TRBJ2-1	TGTGCCAGCAGCCTCCGGACAGGGAATGAGCAGTTCTTC	CASSLRTGNEQFF
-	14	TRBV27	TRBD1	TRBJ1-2	TGTGCCAGCAGAGGGACAGGGGTGTCCTATGGCTACACCTTC	CASRGTGVSYGYTF
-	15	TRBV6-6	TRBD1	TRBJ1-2	TGTGCCAGCAGTTCCCCACAGGGGGTGGCGGATGGCTACACCTTC	CASSSPQGVADGYTF
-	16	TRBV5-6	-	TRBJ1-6	TGTGCCAGCAGCTTCCGGGACGAAGTATGGGGTTCACCCCTCCACTTT	CASSFRDEVWGSPLHF
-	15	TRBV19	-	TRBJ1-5	TGTGCCAGTAGTATGTATGGGTCCCGCAATCAGCCCCAGCATTTT	CASSMYGSRNQPQHF
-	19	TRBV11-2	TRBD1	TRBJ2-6	TGTGCCAGCAGCTTAGCCTCCGGGACAGGGAGCTCTGGGGCCAACGTCCTGACTTTC	CASSLASGTGSSGANVLTF
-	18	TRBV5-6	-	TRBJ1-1	TGTGCCAGCAGCTTAAGGTCAGTCCGATTCAGACCCAACACTGAAGCTTTCTTT	CASSLRSVRFRPNTEAFF
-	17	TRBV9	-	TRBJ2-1	TGTGCCAGCAGCCATCCTCTCAACGCGGGACGGCACAATGAGCAGTTCTTC	CASSHPLNAGRHNEQFF
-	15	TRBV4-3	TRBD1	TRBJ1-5	TGCGCCAGCAGCCAAGAGGGACAGGGGGCCCAGCCCCAGCATTTT	CASSQEGQGAQPQHF
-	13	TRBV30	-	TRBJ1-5	TGTGCCTCAGCGGGTGAATACAATCAGCCCCAGCATTTT	CASAGEYNQPQHF
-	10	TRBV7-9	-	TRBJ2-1	TGTGCCAGCAGTAACAATGAGCAGTTCTTC	CASSNNEQFF
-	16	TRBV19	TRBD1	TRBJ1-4	TGTGCCAGTCGGGACAGGGCGAAGGCAACTAATGAAAAACTGTTTTTT	CASRDRAKATNEKLFF
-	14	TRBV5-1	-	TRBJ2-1	TGCGCCAGCAGTCCGGGTGACTCCTACAATGAGCAGTTCTTC	CASSPGDSYNEQFF
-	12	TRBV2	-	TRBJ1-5	TGTGCCAGCAGTCCCGGGCGGGGGCCCCAGCATTTT	CASSPGRGPQHF
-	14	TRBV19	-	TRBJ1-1	TGTGCCAGTAGACCGGGACACCAGAACACTGAAGCTTTCTTT	CASRPGHQNTEAFF
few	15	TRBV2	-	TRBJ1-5	TGTGCCAGCAGTGAGTCGGTGGGAAGCAATCAGCCCCAGCATTTT	CASSESVGSNQPQHF
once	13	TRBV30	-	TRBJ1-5	TGTGCCTGGAGTGTTACCGGGGGTCAGCCCCAGCATTTT	CAWSVTGGQPQHF
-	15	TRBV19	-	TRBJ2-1	TGTGCCAGTAGTATTGTACAAACTTACTACAATGAGCAGTTCTTC	CASSIVQTYYNEQFF
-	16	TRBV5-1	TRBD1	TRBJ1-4	TGCGCCAGCAGCTCGATATCAGGGGGCGCCCCTGAAAAACTGTTTTTT	CASSSISGGAPEKLFF
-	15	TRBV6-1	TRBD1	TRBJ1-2	TGTGCCAGCAAAAATGAGGGGGCCCATATCTATGGCTACACCTTC	CASKNEGAHIYGYTF
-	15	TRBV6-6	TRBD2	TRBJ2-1	TGTGCCAGCAGAAAGCGGGAGGGAATAGACAATGAGCAGTTCTTC	CASRKREGIDNEQFF
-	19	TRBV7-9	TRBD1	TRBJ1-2	TGTGCCAGCAGCTTAGCGAACTCCGGGACAGGGCACTCTAACTATGGCTACACCTTC	CASSLANSGTGHSNYGYTF
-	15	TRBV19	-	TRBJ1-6	TGTGCCAGTAGTATCCGGAGCTCCTATAATTCACCCCTCCACTTT	CASSIRSSYNSPLHF
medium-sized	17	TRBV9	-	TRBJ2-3	TGTGCCAGCAGCGGGGACCCGACTAGTTTAGTCTCAGATACGCAGTATTTT	CASSGDPTSLVSDTQYF